This T cell receptor beta chain came from a study of blood T cell repertoires in COVID-19. Study-level background: T cells, B-cell-depleted T cells, or PBMCs provided the cDNA or gDNA that served as material.

V was pared by 9 bases and J by 4 bases, with 13 bases between. Germline CDR1 reads LGHNA; CDR2 reads YSLEER. The CDR3 extends over 13 amino acids. Using immunoSEQ multiplex PCR, the repertoire was profiled, and TCRdb retains in-frame clones only, with some absent. The profile covers over 200,000 clones, with 86% appearing a single time and approximately 3% taken by the ten largest. The chain joins TRBV4-3 to TRBJ1-5; D possibly corresponds to TRBD1 (6 bases). Sequencing was carried out using PBMCs or T cells enriched from blood (not recorded which). This clonotype was sampled from a woman in her forties or fifties in a cohort exposed to, infected with or recovered from COVID-19 (not recorded which). CDR3 sequence reads: CASSDSLNQPQHF. The CDR3 DNA is TGCGCCAGTTCGGACAGCCTAAATCAGCCCCAGCATTTT.